This T cell receptor (beta chain) was obtained from a study of blood T cells in healthy people across ages. Study information: Using template switching, researchers captured about one barcoded beta molecule for each two T cells.

The V gene's germline CDR1 is DFQATT and CDR2 SNEGSKA (reference sequence). The CDR3 has 15 amino acids. The V gene end was trimmed by 5 bases and the J gene end by 8 bases; junction bases not matched to a gene: 12. Samples had at least 6.5 million PBMCs isolated from them. Samples each yielded at least 6 micrograms of total RNA. A second PCR of 7 to 11 cycles used a sample-barcoded 5' primer and a J-beta primer mix. From the 5' RACE reads, TCRdb called clonotypes with MiXCR, one entry per CDR3 protein. Of roughly 1,000,000 distinct CDR3 sequences detected, under 30% appear once; the ten largest clones hold around 0.75%. These same records also appear under a second study, on T cells of mothers and their children. That report adds: The yield was over 8.5 million TCR beta CDR3 reads from each mother and about 3.2 million from each child.

The V gene is TRBV20-1, the J gene TRBJ2-1; 10 nucleotides agree with TRBD1. Material for sequencing was blood. This sequence originates from a girl aged 2-10 years in good health. CDR3 coding DNA: TGCAGTGCTTCCTGGGACAGGGGCGTAGTGGATGAGCAGTTCTTC. This sequence encodes CSASWDRGVVDEQFF.